The T cell receptor (beta chain) under discussion was sequenced for a study of tumor-infiltrating lymphocytes in localized non-small cell lung cancer. Across the whole study: Some samples were collected after neoadjuvant chemotherapy; smokers, never-smokers and several histologies were included. Each patient gave resected tumor and non-adjacent uninvolved lung tissue. Whole-study findings and limits: Not all patients were TCR sequenced, owing to tissue quantity.

Germline V gene sequence: CDR1 MDHEN, CDR2 SYDVKM. The ends lost 6 bases at V and 4 bases at J; junction bases unmatched: 12. The CDR3 loop spans 16 amino acids. This clone was seen more than once but under ten times. Its antigen is undetermined. Measured with immunoSEQ multiplex PCR; TCRdb has only the in-frame clones, and not every one. The data contain some 9,200 clones, 81% of them seen just once; the ten biggest clones take up around 9.5%. The source material was uninvolved lung tissue not adjacent to the tumor. The chain links TRBV28 to TRBJ1-2; 9 bases agree with TRBD1. The clonotype comes from a human donor with non-small cell lung cancer. This CDR3 reads CASSPTGGGHIYGYTF. The CDR3 coding sequence is TGTGCCAGCAGCCCTACAGGGGGCGGTCACATCTATGGCTACACCTTC.